This T cell receptor beta chain emerged from a study of T-cell memory formation after mild COVID-19. About the research overall: Most TCR clusters belonged to a single donor.

CDR1 is SGHTA and CDR2 is FQGNSA in the germline V gene. The CDR3 spans 15 residues. The V and J ends lost 3 bases and 6 bases respectively, with 17 bases between them. Study observations and caveats: Clones shrinking from day 15 to 85 showed even CD4/CD8 mixes; later expanders tilted CD4+.

TCRdb re-called the 5' RACE reads with MiXCR, one entry per CDR3 protein. The table lists approximately 250,000 distinct CDR3 sequences, about 16% of them singletons, with around 2% in the top ten. There are a few counts of this clonotype. Its target is not known. Material: PBMCs or a T cell subset sorted from them (not recorded which). The receptor was isolated from an adult woman who had mild COVID-19 (a few samples of this study predate the infection). Cell type and time point are not known. The V and J genes are TRBV7-2 and TRBJ1-2; D remains ambiguous. The CDR3 reads CASSFGAVVRNGYTF. In DNA, the CDR3 is TGTGCCAGCAGCTTTGGTGCAGTTGTGAGGAATGGCTACACCTTC.